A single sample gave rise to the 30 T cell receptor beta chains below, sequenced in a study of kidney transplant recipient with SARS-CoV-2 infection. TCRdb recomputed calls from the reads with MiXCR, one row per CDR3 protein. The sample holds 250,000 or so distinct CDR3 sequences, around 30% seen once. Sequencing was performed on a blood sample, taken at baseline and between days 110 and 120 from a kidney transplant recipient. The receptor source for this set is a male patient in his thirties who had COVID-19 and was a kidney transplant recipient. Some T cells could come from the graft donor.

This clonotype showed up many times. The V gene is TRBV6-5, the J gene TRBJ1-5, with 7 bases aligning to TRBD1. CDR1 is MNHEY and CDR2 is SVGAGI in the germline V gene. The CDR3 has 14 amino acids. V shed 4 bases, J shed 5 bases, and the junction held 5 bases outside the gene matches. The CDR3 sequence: CASSLTGRDQPQHF. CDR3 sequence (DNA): TGTGCCAGCAGTTTGACAGGGCGCGATCAGCCCCAGCATTTT.

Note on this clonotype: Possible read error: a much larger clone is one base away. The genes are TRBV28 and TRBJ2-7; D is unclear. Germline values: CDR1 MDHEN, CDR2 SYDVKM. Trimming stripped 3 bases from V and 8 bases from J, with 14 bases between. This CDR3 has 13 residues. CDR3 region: CASSFGPFNKQYF. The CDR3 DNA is TGTGCCAGCAGTTTTGGACCTTTCAATAAGCAGTACTTC.

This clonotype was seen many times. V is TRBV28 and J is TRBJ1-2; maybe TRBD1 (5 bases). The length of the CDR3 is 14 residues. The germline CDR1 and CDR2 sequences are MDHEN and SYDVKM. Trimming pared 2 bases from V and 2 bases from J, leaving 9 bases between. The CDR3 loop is CASSLEGRNYGYTF. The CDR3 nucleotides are TGTGCCAGCAGTTTAGAGGGGAGGAACTATGGCTACACCTTC.

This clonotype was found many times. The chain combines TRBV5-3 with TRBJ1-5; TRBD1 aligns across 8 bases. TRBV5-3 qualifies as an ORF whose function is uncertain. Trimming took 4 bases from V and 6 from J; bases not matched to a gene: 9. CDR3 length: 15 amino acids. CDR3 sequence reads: CARSPFLQGGQPQHF. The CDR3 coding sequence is TGTGCCAGAAGCCCCTTTCTACAGGGGGGTCAGCCCCAGCATTTT.

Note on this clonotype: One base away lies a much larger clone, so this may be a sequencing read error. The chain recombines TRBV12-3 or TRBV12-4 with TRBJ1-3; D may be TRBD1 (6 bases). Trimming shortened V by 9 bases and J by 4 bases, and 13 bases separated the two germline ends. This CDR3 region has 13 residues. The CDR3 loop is CARRGTPGNTIYF. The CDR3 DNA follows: TGTGCCAGAAGAGGGACACCCGGAAACACCATATATTTT.

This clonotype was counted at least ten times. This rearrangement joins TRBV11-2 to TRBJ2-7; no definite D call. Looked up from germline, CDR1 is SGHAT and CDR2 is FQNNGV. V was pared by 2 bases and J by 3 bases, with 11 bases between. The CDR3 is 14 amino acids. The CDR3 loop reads CASSLQDGRYEQYF. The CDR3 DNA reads TGTGCCAGCAGCTTACAAGACGGTCGCTACGAGCAGTACTTC.

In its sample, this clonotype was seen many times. The chain's CDR3 is CASPVYVPGKTYGYTF. CDR3 bases: TGTGCCAGCCCCGTTTACGTACCAGGAAAGACCTATGGCTACACCTTC. V gene TRBV5-4 combines with J gene TRBJ1-2; no firm D call. The CDR3 runs 16 residues. V lost 7 bases and J 4 bases, leaving 23 bases between the germline ends. Germline loops: CDR1 SGHNT, CDR2 YYREEE (reference sequence).

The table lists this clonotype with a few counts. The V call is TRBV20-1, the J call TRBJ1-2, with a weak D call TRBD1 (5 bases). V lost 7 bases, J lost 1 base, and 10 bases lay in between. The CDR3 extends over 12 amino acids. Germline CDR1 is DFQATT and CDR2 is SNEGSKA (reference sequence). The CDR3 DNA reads TGCAGTGGGACACCCAATAACTATGGCTACACCTTC. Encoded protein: CSGTPNNYGYTF.

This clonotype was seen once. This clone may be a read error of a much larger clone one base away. The CDR3 reads CSVVSGGSPEQYF. CDR3 DNA sequence: TGCAGCGTTGTCAGCGGGGGGTCTCCCGAGCAGTACTTC. The chain joins TRBV29-1 to TRBJ2-5; TRBD2 matches at 9 bases. The DNA matches TRBJ2-7 better at its end, which makes the J call doubtful. Germline values: CDR1 SQVTM, CDR2 ANQGSEA. The CDR3 spans 13 residues.

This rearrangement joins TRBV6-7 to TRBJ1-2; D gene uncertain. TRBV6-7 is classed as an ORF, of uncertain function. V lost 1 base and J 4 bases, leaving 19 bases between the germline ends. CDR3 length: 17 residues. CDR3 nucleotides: TGTGCCAGCAGTTACTGCGTGCGTATTCGAAAGACCTATGGCTACACCTTC. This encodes CASSYCVRIRKTYGYTF.

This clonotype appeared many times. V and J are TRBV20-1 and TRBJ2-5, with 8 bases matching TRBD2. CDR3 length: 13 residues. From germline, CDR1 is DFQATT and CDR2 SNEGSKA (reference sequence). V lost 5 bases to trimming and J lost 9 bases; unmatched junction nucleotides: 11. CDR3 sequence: CSAGGGRTSAQYF. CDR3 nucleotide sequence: TGCAGTGCTGGGGGCGGGAGGACGTCGGCCCAGTACTTC.

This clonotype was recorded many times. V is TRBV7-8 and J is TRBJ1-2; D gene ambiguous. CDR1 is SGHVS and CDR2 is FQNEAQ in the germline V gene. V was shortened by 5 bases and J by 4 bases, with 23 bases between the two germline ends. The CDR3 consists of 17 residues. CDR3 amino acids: CASSVRRFTRKTYGYTF. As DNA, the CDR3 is TGTGCCAGCAGCGTTAGGCGGTTTACCCGAAAGACCTATGGCTACACCTTC.

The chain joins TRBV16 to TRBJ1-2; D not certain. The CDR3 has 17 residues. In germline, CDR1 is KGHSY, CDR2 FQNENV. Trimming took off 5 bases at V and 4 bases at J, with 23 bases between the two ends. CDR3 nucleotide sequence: TGTGCCAGCAGCTGTTGGATGGTCGTTAGAAAGACCTATGGCTACACCTTC. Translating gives CASSCWMVVRKTYGYTF.

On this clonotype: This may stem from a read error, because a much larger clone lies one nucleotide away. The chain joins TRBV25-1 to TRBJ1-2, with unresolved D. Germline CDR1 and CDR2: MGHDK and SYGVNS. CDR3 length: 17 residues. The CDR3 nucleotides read TGTGTCAGCAGTTGCAACCCAGAACTGGGAAAGACCTATGGCTACACCTTC. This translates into CVSSCNPELGKTYGYTF.

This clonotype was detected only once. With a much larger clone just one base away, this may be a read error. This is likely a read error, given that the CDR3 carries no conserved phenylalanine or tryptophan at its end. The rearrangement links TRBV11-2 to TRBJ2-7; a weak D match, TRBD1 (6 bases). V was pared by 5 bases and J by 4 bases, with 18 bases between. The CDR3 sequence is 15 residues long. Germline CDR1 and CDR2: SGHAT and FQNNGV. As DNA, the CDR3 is TGTGCCAGCAGCAAGACACAGGGTAGTCTTTACGAGCAGTACTCC. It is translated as CASSKTQGSLYEQYS.

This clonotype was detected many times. The CDR3 sequence: CASRSSGGTMGEQFF. CDR3 sequence (DNA): TGTGCCAGCAGGTCTAGCGGGGGGACTATGGGTGAGCAGTTCTTC. The V call is TRBV7-3, the J call TRBJ2-1; 11 positions agree with TRBD2. Trimming cost V 6 bases and J 9 bases; bases outside gene matches: 10. CDR3 length: 15 amino acids. Germline-derived CDR1 and CDR2 are SGHTA and FQGTGA.

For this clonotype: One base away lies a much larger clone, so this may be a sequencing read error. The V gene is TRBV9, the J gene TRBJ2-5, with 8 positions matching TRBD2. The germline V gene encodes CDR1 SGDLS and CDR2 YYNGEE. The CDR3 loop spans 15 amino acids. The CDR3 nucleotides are TGTGCCAGCAGCGTGAGCGGGAGAGGTAAAGAGACCCAGCACTTC. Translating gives CASSVSGRGKETQHF.

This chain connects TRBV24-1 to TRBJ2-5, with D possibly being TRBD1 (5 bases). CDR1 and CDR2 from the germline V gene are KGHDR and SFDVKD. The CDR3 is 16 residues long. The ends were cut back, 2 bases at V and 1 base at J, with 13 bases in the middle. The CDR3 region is CATSDSWGRPQETQYF. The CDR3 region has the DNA TGTGCCACCAGTGATTCCTGGGGCAGGCCCCAAGAGACCCAGTACTTC.

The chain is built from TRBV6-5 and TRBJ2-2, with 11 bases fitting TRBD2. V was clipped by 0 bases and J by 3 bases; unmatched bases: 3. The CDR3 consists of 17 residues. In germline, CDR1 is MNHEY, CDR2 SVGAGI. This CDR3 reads CASSYSSGRGYTGELFF. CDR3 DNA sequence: TGTGCCAGCAGTTACTCTAGCGGGAGGGGGTACACCGGGGAGCTGTTTTTT.

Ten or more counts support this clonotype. The CDR3 reads CASSPPLRSRKTYGYTF. The CDR3 nucleotides are TGCGCCAGCAGTCCACCGCTAAGATCGCGAAAGACCTATGGCTACACCTTC. V usage is TRBV10-1 and J usage is TRBJ1-2; D is ambiguous. Trimming pared 5 bases from V and 4 bases from J, leaving 23 bases between. This CDR3 region has 17 residues. Germline CDR1 is WNHNN and CDR2 is SYGVQD (reference sequence).

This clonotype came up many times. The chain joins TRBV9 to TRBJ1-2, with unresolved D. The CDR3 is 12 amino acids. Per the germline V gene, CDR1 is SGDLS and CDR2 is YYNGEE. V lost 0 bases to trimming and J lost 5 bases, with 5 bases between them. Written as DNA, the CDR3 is TGTGCCAGCAGCGTAGGGTGGTATGGCTACACCTTC. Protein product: CASSVGWYGYTF.

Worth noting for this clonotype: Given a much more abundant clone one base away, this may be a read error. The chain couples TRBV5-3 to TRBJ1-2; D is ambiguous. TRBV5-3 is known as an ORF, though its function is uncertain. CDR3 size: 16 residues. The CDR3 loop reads CARNASVVRKTYGCTF. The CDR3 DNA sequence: TGTGCCAGAAATGCATCAGTGGTGAGAAAGACCTATGGCTGCACCTTC.

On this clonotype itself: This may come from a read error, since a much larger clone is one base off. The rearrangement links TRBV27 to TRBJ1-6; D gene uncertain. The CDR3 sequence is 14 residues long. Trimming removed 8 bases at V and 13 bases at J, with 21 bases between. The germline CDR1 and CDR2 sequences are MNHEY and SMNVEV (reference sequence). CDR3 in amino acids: CASGPLGIILPLHF. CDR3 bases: TGTGCCAGCGGGCCCCTAGGAATAATTCTCCCCCTCCACTTT.

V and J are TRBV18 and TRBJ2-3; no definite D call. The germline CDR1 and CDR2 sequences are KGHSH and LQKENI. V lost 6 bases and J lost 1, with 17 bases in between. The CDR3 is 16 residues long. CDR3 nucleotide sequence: TGTGCCAGCTCCCCTCCGTCCGGCCGGGGCACAGATACGCAGTATTTT. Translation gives CASSPPSGRGTDTQYF.

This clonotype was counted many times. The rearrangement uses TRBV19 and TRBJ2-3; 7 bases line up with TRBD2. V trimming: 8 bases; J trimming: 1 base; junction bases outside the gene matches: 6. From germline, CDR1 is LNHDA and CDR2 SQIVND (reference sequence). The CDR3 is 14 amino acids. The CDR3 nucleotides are TGTGCCAGTCATAACCTAGCGGGCACAGATACGCAGTATTTT. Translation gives CASHNLAGTDTQYF.

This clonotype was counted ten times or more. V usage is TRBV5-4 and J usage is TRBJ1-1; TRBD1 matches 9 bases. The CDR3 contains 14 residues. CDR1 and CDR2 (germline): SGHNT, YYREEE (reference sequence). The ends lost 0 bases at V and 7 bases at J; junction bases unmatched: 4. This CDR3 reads CASSLDTGQGEAFF. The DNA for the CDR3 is TGTGCCAGCAGCTTGGACACGGGACAGGGTGAAGCTTTCTTT.

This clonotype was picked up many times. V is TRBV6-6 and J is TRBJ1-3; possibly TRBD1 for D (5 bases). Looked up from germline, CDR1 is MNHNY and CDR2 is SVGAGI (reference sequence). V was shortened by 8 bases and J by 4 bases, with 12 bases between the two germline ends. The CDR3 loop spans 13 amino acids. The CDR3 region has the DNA TGTGCCAGCCGGAGGGAGGGGGGAAACACCATATATTTT. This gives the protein CASRREGGNTIYF.

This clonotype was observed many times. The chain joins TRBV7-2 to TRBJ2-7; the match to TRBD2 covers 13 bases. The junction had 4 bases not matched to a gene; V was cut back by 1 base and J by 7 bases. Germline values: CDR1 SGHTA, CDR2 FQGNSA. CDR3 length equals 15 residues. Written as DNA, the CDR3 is TGTGCCAGCAGCTTAGTAGAGACTAGCGGGGGGGAGCAGTACTTC. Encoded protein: CASSLVETSGGEQYF.

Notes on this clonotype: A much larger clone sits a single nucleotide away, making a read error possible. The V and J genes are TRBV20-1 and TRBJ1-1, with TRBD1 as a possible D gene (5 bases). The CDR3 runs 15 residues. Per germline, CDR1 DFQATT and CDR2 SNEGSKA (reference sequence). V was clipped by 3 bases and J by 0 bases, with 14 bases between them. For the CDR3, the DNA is TGCAGTGCTAGGCCTGGACATGAGTTGAACACTGAAGCTTTCTTT. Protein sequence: CSARPGHELNTEAFF.

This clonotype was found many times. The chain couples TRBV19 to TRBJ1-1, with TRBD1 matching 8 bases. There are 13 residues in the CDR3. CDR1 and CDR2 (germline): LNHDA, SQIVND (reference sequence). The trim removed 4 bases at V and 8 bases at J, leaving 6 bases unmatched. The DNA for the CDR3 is TGTGCCAGTAGTAGCAGGGGGCTGGGCGAAGCTTTCTTT. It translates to CASSSRGLGEAFF. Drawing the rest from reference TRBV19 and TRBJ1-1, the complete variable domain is DGGITQSPKYLFRKEGQNVTLSCEQNLNHDAMYWYRQDPGQGLRLIYYSQIVNDFQKGDIAEGYSVSREKKESFPLTVTSAQKNPTAFYLCASSSRGLGEAFFGQGTRLTVV.